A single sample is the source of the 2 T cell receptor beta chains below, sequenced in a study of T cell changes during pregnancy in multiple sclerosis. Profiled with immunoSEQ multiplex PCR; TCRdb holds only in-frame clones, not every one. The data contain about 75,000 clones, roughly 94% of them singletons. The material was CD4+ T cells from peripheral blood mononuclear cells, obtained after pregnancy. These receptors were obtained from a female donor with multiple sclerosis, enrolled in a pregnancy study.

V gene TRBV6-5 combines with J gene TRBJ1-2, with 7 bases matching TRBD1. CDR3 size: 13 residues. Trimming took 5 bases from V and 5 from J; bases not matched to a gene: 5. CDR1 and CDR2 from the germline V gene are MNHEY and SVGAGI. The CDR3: CASSRQGLYGYTF. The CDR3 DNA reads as TGTGCCAGCAGTCGACAGGGTCTTTATGGCTACACCTTC.

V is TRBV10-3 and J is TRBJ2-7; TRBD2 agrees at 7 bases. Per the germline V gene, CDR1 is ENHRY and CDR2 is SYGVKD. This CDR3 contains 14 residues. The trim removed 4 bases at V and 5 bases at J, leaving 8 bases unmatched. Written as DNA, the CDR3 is TGTGCCATCAGTGGACTAGCCGTCCTAGACGAGCAGTACTTC. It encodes CAISGLAVLDEQYF.